The 28 T cell receptor beta chains below were found in one sample sequenced in a study of patients and donors after allogeneic stem cell transplantation. MiXCR, applied by TCRdb to the RT-PCR reads, yields one record per CDR3 protein. The data contain fewer than 95,000 distinct CDR3 sequences, roughly 4.9% of them singletons. The sequenced material came from blood, either unsorted or a sorted T cell fraction (not recorded which). These receptors were collected from a human donor who was either an allogeneic HSCT recipient or a stem cell or donor lymphocyte infusion donor (not recorded which). It is not recorded whose cells these are; they may come from a transplant donor.

This clonotype occurred many times. The chain links TRBV20-1 to TRBJ2-1; 13 bases line up with TRBD2. V trimming: 1 base; J trimming: 3 bases; junction bases outside the gene matches: 9. CDR3 length: 18 residues. Germline CDR1 reads DFQATT; CDR2 reads SNEGSKA (reference sequence). The CDR3 sequence: CSARGGLAGRVRYNEQFF. In nucleotides, the CDR3 is TGCAGTGCTAGAGGGGGACTAGCGGGACGGGTCCGCTACAATGAGCAGTTCTTC.

This clonotype was found many times. The chain has TRBV5-1 and TRBJ1-1, with TRBD1 identical over 11 bases. Germline trimming cut 4 bases from V and 4 bases from J; bases unmatched to any gene: 6. CDR1 is SGHRS and CDR2 is YFSETQ in the germline V gene. The CDR3 runs 15 residues. The CDR3 is CASSERTGGPTEAFF. For the CDR3, the DNA is TGCGCCAGCAGCGAAAGGACAGGGGGCCCCACTGAAGCTTTCTTT.

This clonotype was detected many times. The genes are TRBV6-1 and TRBJ1-6, with 9 bases aligning to TRBD1. This CDR3 comprises 15 residues. The ends lost 6 bases at V and 4 bases at J; junction bases unmatched: 4. Germline lookup yields CDR1 MNHNS and CDR2 SASEGT. In DNA, the CDR3 is TGTGCCAGCAGAGCCGGGACAGGGTATAATTCACCCCTCCACTTT. Amino acids: CASRAGTGYNSPLHF.

This clonotype was observed at least ten times. Written as DNA, the CDR3 is TGCAGCGTTGAAGGACAGACCCACACAGATACGCAGTATTTT. Protein sequence: CSVEGQTHTDTQYF. V and J are TRBV29-1 and TRBJ2-3, with D perhaps TRBD1 (5 bases). The CDR3 length is 14 residues. Germline-derived CDR1 and CDR2 are SQVTM and ANQGSEA. Trimming removed 1 base at V and 2 bases at J, with 10 bases between.

CDR3 coding DNA: TGTGCCAGCTCACTCCGGGACAGGGCTACAACTAATGAAAAACTGTTTTTT. Residues: CASSLRDRATTNEKLFF. The chain couples TRBV18 to TRBJ1-4, with 9 bases lining up with TRBD1. The CDR3 length is 17 residues. V lost 4 bases and J lost 0; bases outside the gene matches: 6. CDR1 KGHSH and CDR2 LQKENI come from the germline V gene.

V gene TRBV11-2 combines with J gene TRBJ2-7, with TRBD1 matching 8 bases. The junction had 17 bases not matched to a gene; V was cut back by 5 bases and J by 2 bases. Germline V gene sequence: CDR1 SGHAT, CDR2 FQNNGV. This CDR3 is built from 18 residues. The CDR3 here is CASSPISGQGTMTYEQYF. The CDR3 nucleotides are TGTGCCAGCAGCCCAATATCTGGACAGGGAACCATGACCTACGAGCAGTACTTC. Supplemented by reference TRBV11-2 and TRBJ2-7, the full variable domain reads EAGVAQSPRYKIIEKRQSVAFWCNPISGHATLYWYQQILGQGPKLLIQFQNNGVVDDSQLPKDRFSAERLKGVDSTLKIQPAKLEDSAVYLCASSPISGQGTMTYEQYFGPGTRLTVT.

This clonotype was detected a few times. V is TRBV11-3 and J is TRBJ2-3, with a possible D match to TRBD1 (6 bases). The CDR3 sequence is 16 residues long. V was shortened by 1 base and J by 6 bases, with 17 bases between the two germline ends. Germline values: CDR1 SGHNT, CDR2 YENEEA. The CDR3 DNA is TGTGCCAGCAGCTTAGCTGGGTGGGGGCGAACGGATACGCAGTATTTT. This gives the protein CASSLAGWGRTDTQYF.

In its sample, this clonotype was seen many times. This chain links TRBV5-1 with TRBJ1-1; the D gene is possibly TRBD1 (6 bases). The ends were cut back, 2 bases at V and 3 bases at J, with 11 bases in the middle. CDR3 size: 14 residues. Germline CDR1 is SGHRS and CDR2 is YFSETQ. DNA of the CDR3: TGCGCCAGCAGCTTACAGGGTGGTGACACTGAAGCTTTCTTT. Amino acids: CASSLQGGDTEAFF.

This clonotype appeared a few times. The rearrangement links TRBV19 to TRBJ2-7; possibly TRBD1 for D (6 bases). Trimming took off 3 bases at V and 0 bases at J, with 6 bases between the two ends. Germline values: CDR1 LNHDA, CDR2 SQIVND (reference sequence). This CDR3 comprises 13 residues. CDR3: CASSMDSSYEQYF. The CDR3 bases are TGTGCCAGTAGTATGGACAGCTCCTACGAGCAGTACTTC.

This clonotype was counted many times. The V and J genes are TRBV9 and TRBJ1-1; 9 bases align to TRBD1. There are 14 residues in the CDR3. The V segment lost 4 bases and the J segment 4 bases; nucleotides outside the gene matches: 5. CDR1 SGDLS and CDR2 YYNGEE come from the germline V gene. The CDR3 coding sequence is TGTGCCAGCAGCCCTAGACAGGGGGTCACTGAAGCTTTCTTT. It encodes CASSPRQGVTEAFF.

Ten or more counts support this clonotype. The chain couples TRBV7-8 to TRBJ2-4, with 10 bases that match TRBD1. Losses at the gene ends were 5 bases for V and 0 bases for J; bases not matched to a gene: 7. The germline V gene has CDR1 SGHVS and CDR2 FQNEAQ. The CDR3 is made up of 17 amino acids. The CDR3: CASSHNDRGLAKNIQYF. Written as DNA, the CDR3 is TGTGCCAGCAGCCATAACGACAGGGGGCTAGCCAAAAACATTCAGTACTTC.

This clonotype was observed a handful of times. The chain uses TRBV19 and TRBJ1-5, with a weak D call TRBD1 (6 bases). Per the germline V gene, CDR1 is LNHDA and CDR2 is SQIVND (reference sequence). The CDR3 loop spans 15 amino acids. Trimming took 6 bases from V and 4 from J, leaving 16 bases between them. CDR3 protein: CASSPAAGENQPQHF. DNA for the CDR3: TGTGCCAGTAGCCCAGCGGCAGGGGAAAATCAGCCCCAGCATTTT.

There are a few counts of this clonotype. This CDR3 is CSASPTSGRGEQYF. The CDR3 DNA reads TGCAGTGCTAGCCCCACTAGCGGGAGAGGCGAGCAGTACTTC. This chain uses TRBV20-1 with TRBJ2-7, with 11 bases lining up with TRBD2. From germline, CDR1 is DFQATT and CDR2 SNEGSKA (reference sequence). With 3 bases clipped from V and 6 bases from J, the junction kept 7 bases outside the gene matches. The CDR3 has 14 amino acids.

This clonotype has ten or more counts. The chain carries TRBV6-6 and TRBJ2-2; D not resolved. The germline V and J ends were trimmed by 5 bases and 2 bases, with 0 bases remaining between them. The V gene's germline CDR1 is MNHNY and CDR2 SVGAGI (reference sequence). The CDR3 covers 11 residues. The CDR3 DNA follows: TGTGCCAGCAGTAACACCGGGGAGCTGTTTTTT. Its translation: CASSNTGELFF.

This clonotype was recorded at least ten times. The chain uses TRBV9 and TRBJ2-5, with 7 bases lining up with TRBD1. Unmatched junction bases numbered 10, after V lost 3 bases and J lost 5 bases. The CDR3 is made up of 15 amino acids. Germline V gene lookup returns CDR1 SGDLS and CDR2 YYNGEE. Written as DNA, the CDR3 is TGTGCCAGCAGCGGGGGGACAGTTGCCGGGGAGACCCAGTACTTC. It codes for CASSGGTVAGETQYF.

The table lists this clonotype with a few counts. The chain's CDR3 is CASSHPPSGRYTDTQYF. As DNA, the CDR3 is TGTGCCAGCAGCCATCCCCCTAGCGGGAGATACACAGATACGCAGTATTTT. The rearrangement links TRBV14 to TRBJ2-3; TRBD2 matches 10 bases. V was pared by 3 bases and J by 2 bases, with 8 bases of the junction left unmatched. The CDR3 has 17 amino acids. Germline V CDR1 and CDR2: SGHDN, FVKESK.

This clonotype was found a few times. The chain carries TRBV5-1 and TRBJ2-7, with 7 bases matching TRBD1. This CDR3 spans 13 amino acids. Unmatched junction bases numbered 3, after V lost 6 bases and J lost 0 bases. Germline V gene data show CDR1 as SGHRS and CDR2 as YFSETQ. The CDR3: CASNPGGSYEQYF. For the CDR3, the DNA is TGCGCCAGCAATCCAGGGGGCTCCTACGAGCAGTACTTC. Full variable domain (missing parts from reference TRBV5-1 and TRBJ2-7): KAGVTQTPRYLIKTRGQQVTLSCSPISGHRSVSWYQQTPGQGLQFLFEYFSETQRNKGNFPGRFSGRQFSNSRSEMNVSTLELGDSALYLCASNPGGSYEQYFGPGTRLTVT.

At least ten counts were recorded for this clonotype. This chain uses TRBV9 with TRBJ2-3, with D perhaps matching TRBD1 (5 bases). This CDR3 is 15 amino acids long. V was trimmed by 0 bases and J by 1 base, leaving 9 bases between them. Germline assignment: CDR1 SGDLS and CDR2 YYNGEE. The CDR3 loop is CASSVAVTGTDTQYF. The CDR3 nucleotides read TGTGCCAGCAGCGTAGCCGTGACAGGCACAGATACGCAGTATTTT.

This clonotype was counted ten times or more. The chain employs TRBV7-2 and TRBJ1-3, with D hard to call. The CDR3 contains 16 residues. CDR1 is SGHTA and CDR2 is FQGNSA in the germline V gene. V was pared by 0 bases and J by 4 bases, with 13 bases between. The chain's CDR3 is CASSLAGRVAGNTIYF. The DNA for the CDR3 is TGTGCCAGCAGCTTAGCCGGTAGGGTGGCCGGAAACACCATATATTTT.

This clonotype was picked up a small number of times. The chain recombines TRBV11-3 with TRBJ2-5; 9 bases map to TRBD2. CDR3 length equals 17 residues. V shed 0 bases, J shed 5 bases, and the junction held 10 bases outside the gene matches. Germline V gene data show CDR1 as SGHNT and CDR2 as YENEEA. CDR3 coding DNA: TGTGCCAGCAGCTTAGATCTTGGCGGGGGGGCCCGGGAGACCCAGTACTTC. Translating it yields CASSLDLGGGARETQYF.

This clonotype has a handful of counts. The V gene is TRBV10-3, the J gene TRBJ2-7; tentatively, D is TRBD2 (6 bases). V gave up 2 bases and J gave up 5 bases, with 10 bases separating them. Per the germline V gene, CDR1 is ENHRY and CDR2 is SYGVKD. The CDR3 runs 13 residues. In DNA form, the CDR3 reads TGTGCCATCAGTGAGAGGGAGGTTGACGAGCAGTACTTC. It specifies CAISEREVDEQYF.

This clonotype was observed many times. V and J are TRBV5-8 and TRBJ2-7; TRBD2 aligns across 12 bases. Germline CDR1 reads SGHTS; CDR2 reads YDEGEE. The CDR3 totals 15 residues. V was pared by 4 bases and J by 3 bases, with 5 bases of the junction left unmatched. CDR3 in DNA: TGTGCCAGCAGCCGGACTAGCGGGGAGGGCTACGAGCAGTACTTC. It yields the protein CASSRTSGEGYEQYF.

This clonotype was observed at least ten times. The chain links TRBV10-3 to TRBJ2-2, with D possibly called TRBD1 or TRBD2 (5 bases each). The CDR3 length is 16 residues. V was pared by 2 bases and J by 4 bases, with 14 bases between. Germline V gene lookup returns CDR1 ENHRY and CDR2 SYGVKD. Written as DNA, the CDR3 is TGTGCCATCAGTGAGGGCAGGGACGTGATCACCGGGGAGCTGTTTTTT. This sequence encodes CAISEGRDVITGELFF.

This clonotype has more than one count but fewer than ten. J is TRBJ2-2 and V is TRBV7-3, with 9 nucleotides matching TRBD2. V shed 6 bases and J 5 bases; nucleotides not matched to a gene: 4. The CDR3 consists of 14 residues. Germline V CDR1 and CDR2: SGHTA, FQGTGA. In DNA, the CDR3 is TGTGCCAGCAGTTTTAGCGGGGGAACCGGGGAGCTGTTTTTT. Protein: CASSFSGGTGELFF.

This clonotype was observed many times. This chain links TRBV11-1 with TRBJ2-2; possibly TRBD1 for D (6 bases). The CDR3 has 18 amino acids. V dropped 5 bases and J dropped 2 bases, with 21 bases sitting between them. Germline V CDR1 and CDR2: SGHAT, FQDESV (reference sequence). The CDR3 spells CASSLFSGGVINTGELFF. The CDR3 DNA reads TGTGCCAGCAGCCTCTTTAGTGGGGGCGTAATTAACACCGGGGAGCTGTTTTTT.

This clonotype was seen repeatedly, ten times or more. The chain joins TRBV28 to TRBJ1-2; D is undetermined. In germline, CDR1 is MDHEN, CDR2 SYDVKM. V was trimmed by 3 bases and J by 2 bases, leaving 10 bases between them. CDR3 length equals 14 residues. The CDR3 loop reads CASSLGTANYGYTF. The CDR3 DNA reads as TGTGCCAGCAGTTTGGGTACCGCCAACTATGGCTACACCTTC.

This clonotype was counted ten times or more. The chain is built from TRBV6-1 and TRBJ2-1; 11 nucleotides line up with TRBD1. The V gene's germline CDR1 is MNHNS and CDR2 SASEGT. J was trimmed by 3 bases and V by 5 bases; bases with no gene match: 6. The length of the CDR3 is 16 residues. CDR3 coding DNA: TGTGCCAGCAGTAGGGACAGGGGGTCACACTACAATGAGCAGTTCTTC. Its protein product is CASSRDRGSHYNEQFF.

Many counts were recorded for this clonotype. This chain links TRBV5-1 with TRBJ1-1; D not certain. The CDR3 is 14 amino acids. CDR1 and CDR2 (germline): SGHRS, YFSETQ. V lost 3 bases, J lost 1 base, and 10 bases lay in between. The CDR3 DNA follows: TGCGCCAGCAGCTACGACGGAGGGAACACTGAAGCTTTCTTT. This encodes CASSYDGGNTEAFF.